Listed below are T cell receptor beta chains from one sample, sequenced in a study of OX40 agonist ivuxolimab in advanced cancers. The repertoire was sequenced with immunoSEQ multiplex PCR; TCRdb's copy has only in-frame clones and lacks some. The table lists approximately 58,000 clones, 70% to 80% of them singletons, with 0.95% to 1.5% in the top ten. The sample in question was CD4+ or CD8+ T cells sorted from blood, obtained in a trial of the OX40 agonist ivuxolimab. These receptors came from an adult with an advanced solid tumor such as melanoma, head and neck, liver or kidney cancer. Each CDR3 is given with its conserved first and last residue. D genes are given only for firm matches. Clone sizes are given selectively: once, few, many, or a class where the clone is expanded.

d_gene	j_gene	v_gene	abundance	CDR3nt	CDR3aa
-	TRBJ2-7	TRBV6-1	-	TGTGCCAGCAGTGGAACAGGGTACTACGAGCAGTACTTC	CASSGTGYYEQYF
-	TRBJ1-5	TRBV7-8	once	TGTGCCAGCAGCTTAGTAGAGGGCAGGAGCAATCAGCCCCAGCATTTT	CASSLVEGRSNQPQHF
-	TRBJ1-2	TRBV5-5	-	TGTGCCAGCAGCTTGGACTGGACAGACAACTATGGCTACACCTTC	CASSLDWTDNYGYTF
-	TRBJ2-2	TRBV5-1	-	TGCGCCAGCAGCTTGCTAGGCCAGGCCAACACCGGGGAGCTGTTTTTT	CASSLLGQANTGELFF
-	TRBJ2-6	TRBV5-8	-	TGTGCCAGCAGTGTGCAGGGGGCCAACGTCCTGACTTTC	CASSVQGANVLTF
-	TRBJ1-2	TRBV28	-	TGTGCCAGCAGCACCTTACGTGGCCATACCTACTATGGCTACACCTTC	CASSTLRGHTYYGYTF
-	TRBJ2-1	TRBV11-2	-	TGTGCCAGCAGCTTACCACCTCTCAATGAGCAGTTCTTC	CASSLPPLNEQFF
TRBD1	TRBJ2-2	TRBV2	-	TGTGCCAGCACCGACGGCAGGGGGCGTACCGGGGAGCTGTTTTTT	CASTDGRGRTGELFF
-	TRBJ1-1	TRBV4-1	-	TGCGCCAGCAGCCAACCTGATGGGACGGACCCTGAAGCTTTCTTT	CASSQPDGTDPEAFF
TRBD2	TRBJ2-1	TRBV18	once	TGTGCCAGCTCACCTACTAGCGGCCTACAATATGAGCAGTTCTTC	CASSPTSGLQYEQFF
-	TRBJ1-1	TRBV18	-	TGTGCCAGCTCACCTGTGTTCCAGAACACTGAAGCTTTCTTT	CASSPVFQNTEAFF
-	TRBJ2-5	TRBV5-1	-	TGCGCCAGCAGCCTGGACTTTCTCGGGGCCCAGTACTTC	CASSLDFLGAQYF
-	TRBJ1-2	TRBV7-9	-	TGTGCCAGCAGCTTGGCCGGGGCGGACTATGGCTACACCTTC	CASSLAGADYGYTF
-	TRBJ1-1	TRBV29-1	-	TGCAGCTCCAGCGGGGGCCTCACTGAAGCTTTCTTT	CSSSGGLTEAFF
TRBD2	TRBJ2-3	TRBV9	-	TGTGCCAGCAGCGTGACTAGCGAGTACACAGATACGCAGTATTTT	CASSVTSEYTDTQYF
-	TRBJ2-5	TRBV19	-	TGTGCCAGTAGAAAGGGTCTCGTGGAGACCCAGTACTTC	CASRKGLVETQYF
TRBD1	TRBJ1-5	TRBV4-1	-	TGCGCCAGCAGCCAAGGACAGGGTGGAAGCAATCAGCCCCAGCATTTT	CASSQGQGGSNQPQHF
TRBD1	TRBJ2-5	TRBV5-1	-	TGCGCCAGCAGCTTGCCCCCGGGACAGGGGGCGAAAGAGACCCAGTACTTC	CASSLPPGQGAKETQYF
TRBD2	TRBJ2-2	TRBV2	-	TGTGCCAGCAGTGTCGGTAGCGGGAGGTCTGGGGAGCTGTTTTTT	CASSVGSGRSGELFF
-	TRBJ2-3	TRBV25-1	-	TGTGCCAGCAGCGAACAGAGCACAGATACGCAGTATTTT	CASSEQSTDTQYF
-	TRBJ2-1	TRBV28	-	TGTGCCAGCAGCCCCGGGGGGCCCCACAATGAGCAGTTCTTC	CASSPGGPHNEQFF
TRBD1	TRBJ1-4	TRBV5-4	medium-sized	TGTGCCAGCAGCACGAACAGGGGTCTTGATGAAAAACTGTTTTTT	CASSTNRGLDEKLFF
TRBD1	TRBJ1-5	TRBV10-3	once	TGTGCCATCAGACAGGGGGCTGGAAATCAGCCCCAGCATTTT	CAIRQGAGNQPQHF
TRBD1	TRBJ1-1	TRBV6-1	-	TGTGCCAGCAGTAGACAGGGGAACACTGAAGCTTTCTTT	CASSRQGNTEAFF
-	TRBJ2-7	TRBV28	-	TGTGCCAGCAATACCCCCGGACAGCACTCCTACGAGCAGTACTTC	CASNTPGQHSYEQYF
-	TRBJ1-5	TRBV28	-	TGTGCCAGCAACCCTTCCTGGGCCGCGAATCAGCCCCAGCATTTT	CASNPSWAANQPQHF
TRBD1	TRBJ2-5	TRBV7-9	-	TGTGCCAGCAGCTTCGGACAGGGGCAAGAGACCCAGTACTTC	CASSFGQGQETQYF